This is a list of T cell receptor beta chains from one sample in a study of blood T cells in healthy people across ages. MiXCR, run by TCRdb on the 5' RACE reads, gives a single entry per CDR3 protein. The repertoire has approximately 1.5 million distinct CDR3 sequences, 40% to 45% of them found once; the top ten carry around 4%. Sequencing was carried out using blood. The receptors were sampled from a woman younger than 30 in good health. CDR3s include the opening cysteine and the closing phenylalanine or tryptophan. The D gene is left open where the match is weak. Clone size, where shown, is once, few, many, or a class for clones that have expanded.

size	V	J	D	CDR3	DNA
-	TRBV6-2/TRBV6-3	TRBJ2-3	TRBD2	CASSYPTSGSTDTQYF	TGTGCCAGCAGTTACCCCACTAGCGGCAGCACAGATACGCAGTATTTT
few	TRBV12-3/TRBV12-4	TRBJ2-7	-	CASSPSGGIPYEQYF	TGTGCCAGCAGCCCGTCTGGGGGGATTCCCTACGAGCAGTACTTC
many	TRBV6-4	TRBJ2-3	TRBD1	CASSENGQGGDTQYF	TGTGCCAGCAGTGAAAACGGACAGGGAGGAGATACGCAGTATTTT
-	TRBV20-1	TRBJ1-1	-	CSASVQANTEAFF	TGCAGTGCTAGTGTCCAGGCGAACACTGAAGCTTTCTTT
-	TRBV6-2/TRBV6-3	TRBJ1-2	-	CASSYWVYYGYTF	TGTGCCAGCAGTTACTGGGTCTACTATGGCTACACCTTC
-	TRBV6-5	TRBJ2-1	TRBD2	CASSPLAGGINGQFF	TGTGCCAGCAGTCCCCTAGCGGGGGGGATAAATGGGCAGTTCTTC
few	TRBV21-1	TRBJ2-5	-	CASSKVVSWELGNEQYF	TGTGCCAGCAGCAAAGTAGTCAGTTGGGAACTCGGCAATGAGCAGTACTTC
-	TRBV9	TRBJ2-5	-	CASSGASGWVQYF	TGTGCCAGCAGCGGAGCGTCAGGGTGGGTGCAGTACTTC
-	TRBV6-6	TRBJ2-7	TRBD1	CASNRDRGDEQYF	TGTGCCAGCAATCGGGACAGGGGTGACGAGCAGTACTTC
-	TRBV7-8	TRBJ1-2	-	CASSLGAGRGGYTF	TGTGCCAGCAGCTTAGGAGCCGGTCGCGGAGGCTACACCTTC
few	TRBV7-2	TRBJ2-3	-	CASSLYVSTDTQYF	TGTGCCAGCAGCTTATATGTTAGCACAGATACGCAGTATTTT
few	TRBV7-8	TRBJ2-5	TRBD2	CASSLAGTSGIQTQYF	TGTGCCAGCAGCTTAGCCGGGACGAGCGGGATACAGACCCAGTACTTC
-	TRBV12-3/TRBV12-4	TRBJ2-3	-	CASSSRVDAQYF	TGTGCCAGCAGTTCCAGGGTCGATGCGCAGTATTTT
-	TRBV2	TRBJ1-2	-	CASSEQGRLGYTF	TGTGCCAGCAGTGAGCAGGGGCGTCTTGGCTACACCTTC
-	TRBV10-3	TRBJ1-5	TRBD1	CAIGQGQENQPQHF	TGTGCCATCGGCCAGGGACAGGAGAATCAGCCCCAGCATTTT
-	TRBV7-9	TRBJ2-7	TRBD1	CASSGRDSPYEQYF	TGTGCCAGCAGCGGCCGGGACAGCCCCTACGAGCAGTACTTC
-	TRBV25-1	TRBJ2-3	TRBD1	CASSSTGVLGDTQYF	TGTGCCAGCAGTTCCACAGGGGTCCTGGGAGATACGCAGTATTTT
-	TRBV9	TRBJ2-4	TRBD1	CASSVAGGAGLNIQYF	TGTGCCAGCAGCGTTGCAGGGGGCGCGGGGTTAAACATTCAGTACTTC
few	TRBV20-1	TRBJ2-7	TRBD2	CSASTSGRLSYEQYF	TGCAGTGCTTCGACTAGCGGGAGGTTATCCTACGAGCAGTACTTC
-	TRBV4-3	TRBJ1-3	-	CASSHWGTLGNTIYF	TGCGCCAGCAGCCATTGGGGGACGCTTGGAAACACCATATATTTT
-	TRBV7-2	TRBJ2-7	-	CASSLNNYNEQYF	TGTGCCAGCAGCTTAAACAACTACAATGAGCAGTACTTC
-	TRBV9	TRBJ2-5	-	CASSALDGEQYF	TGTGCCAGCAGCGCTTTAGATGGTGAGCAGTACTTC
-	TRBV12-3/TRBV12-4	TRBJ2-7	-	CASSSGKTATYYEQYF	TGTGCCAGCAGCTCCGGGAAAACAGCAACTTACTACGAGCAGTACTTC
-	TRBV4-2	TRBJ2-7	TRBD2	CAGSQDSPSGAYEQYF	TGTGCCGGCAGCCAAGATAGTCCTAGCGGGGCCTACGAGCAGTACTTC
-	TRBV6-6	TRBJ1-3	-	CASSYSDDSGNTIYF	TGTGCCAGCAGTTACTCCGACGACTCTGGAAACACCATATATTTT
once	TRBV20-1	TRBJ2-4	-	CSARRNEADIQYF	TGCAGTGCTAGGCGAAATGAGGCGGACATTCAGTACTTC
-	TRBV11-1	TRBJ2-1	TRBD1	CASSPGTGWGQFF	TGTGCCAGCAGCCCCGGGACAGGCTGGGGGCAGTTCTTC
few	TRBV18	TRBJ2-3	TRBD2	CASSPGRGADTQYF	TGTGCCAGCTCCCCGGGGAGGGGCGCAGATACGCAGTATTTT
few	TRBV5-1	TRBJ2-6	TRBD1	CASSLGGGSISGANVLTF	TGCGCCAGCAGCTTGGGAGGGGGCTCAATCTCTGGGGCCAACGTCCTGACTTTC